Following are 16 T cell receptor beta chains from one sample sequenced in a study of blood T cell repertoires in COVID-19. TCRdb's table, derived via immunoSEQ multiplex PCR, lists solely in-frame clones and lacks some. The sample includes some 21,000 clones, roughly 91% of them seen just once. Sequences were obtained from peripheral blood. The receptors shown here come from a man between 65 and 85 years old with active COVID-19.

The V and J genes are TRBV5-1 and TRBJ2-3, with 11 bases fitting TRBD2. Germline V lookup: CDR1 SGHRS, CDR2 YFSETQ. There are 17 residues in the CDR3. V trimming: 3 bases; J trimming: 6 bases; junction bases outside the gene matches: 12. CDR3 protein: CASSSTRGTSGRDTQYF. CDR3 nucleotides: TGCGCCAGCAGCTCGACGCGGGGGACTAGCGGCCGGGATACGCAGTATTTT.

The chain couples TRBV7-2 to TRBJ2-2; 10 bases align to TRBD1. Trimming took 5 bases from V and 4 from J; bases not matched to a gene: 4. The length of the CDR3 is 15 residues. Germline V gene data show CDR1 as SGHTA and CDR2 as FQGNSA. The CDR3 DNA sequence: TGTGCCAGCAGCCTGGACAGGGGGTTCACCGGGGAGCTGTTTTTT. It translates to CASSLDRGFTGELFF.

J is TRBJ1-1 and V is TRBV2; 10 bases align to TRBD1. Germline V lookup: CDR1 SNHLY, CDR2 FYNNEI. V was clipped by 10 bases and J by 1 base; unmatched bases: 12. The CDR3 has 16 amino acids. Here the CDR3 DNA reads TGTGCCACTTCAGACAGGGGGCGAGGGAGGAACACTGAAGCTTTCTTT. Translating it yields CATSDRGRGRNTEAFF.

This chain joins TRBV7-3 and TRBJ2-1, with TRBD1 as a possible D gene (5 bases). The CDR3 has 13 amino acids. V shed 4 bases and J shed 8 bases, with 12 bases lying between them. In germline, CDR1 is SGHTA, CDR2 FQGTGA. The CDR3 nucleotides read TGTGCCAGCAGCTCGGACATATTCGATGAGCAGTTCTTC. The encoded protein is CASSSDIFDEQFF.

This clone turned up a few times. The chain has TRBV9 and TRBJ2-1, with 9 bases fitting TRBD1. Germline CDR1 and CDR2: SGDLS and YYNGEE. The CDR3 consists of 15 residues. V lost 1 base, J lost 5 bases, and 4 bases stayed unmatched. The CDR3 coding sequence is TGTGCCAGCAGCGTACGGGACAGGGCACACAATGAGCAGTTCTTC. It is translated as CASSVRDRAHNEQFF.

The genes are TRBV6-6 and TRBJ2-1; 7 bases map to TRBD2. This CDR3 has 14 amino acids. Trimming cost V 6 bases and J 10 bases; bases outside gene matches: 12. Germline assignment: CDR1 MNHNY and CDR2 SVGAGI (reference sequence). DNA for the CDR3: TGTGCCAGCAGGGACACCGGGACTAAAAACGAGCAGTTCTTC. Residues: CASRDTGTKNEQFF.

CDR3 DNA sequence: TGTGCCAGCAGTGAGATAGGGACAGGCCGACATCAGCCCCAGCATTTT. Translation gives CASSEIGTGRHQPQHF. This rearrangement joins TRBV6-1 to TRBJ1-5, with TRBD1 matching over 8 bases. Germline CDR1 and CDR2: MNHNS and SASEGT. This CDR3 region has 16 residues. The V and J ends lost 3 bases and 5 bases, in that order; junction bases with no gene match: 9.

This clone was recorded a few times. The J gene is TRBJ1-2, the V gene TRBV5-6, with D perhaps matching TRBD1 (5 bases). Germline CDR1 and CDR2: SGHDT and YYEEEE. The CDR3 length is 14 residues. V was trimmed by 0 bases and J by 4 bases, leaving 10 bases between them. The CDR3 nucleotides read TGTGCCAGCAGCTTGGCTGGACAATTCTATGGCTACACCTTC. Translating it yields CASSLAGQFYGYTF. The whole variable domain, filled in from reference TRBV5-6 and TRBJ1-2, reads DAGVTQSPTHLIKTRGQQVTLRCSPKSGHDTVSWYQQALGQGPQFIFQYYEEEERQRGNFPDRFSGHQFPNYSSELNVNALLLGDSALYLCASSLAGQFYGYTFGSGTRLTVV.

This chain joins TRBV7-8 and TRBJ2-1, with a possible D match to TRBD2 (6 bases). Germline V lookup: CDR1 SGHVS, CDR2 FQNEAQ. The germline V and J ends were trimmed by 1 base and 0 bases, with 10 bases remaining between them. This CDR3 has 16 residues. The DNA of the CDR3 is TGTGCCAGCAGCTTAGTCGGGGGAAGCTCCTACAATGAGCAGTTCTTC. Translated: CASSLVGGSSYNEQFF.

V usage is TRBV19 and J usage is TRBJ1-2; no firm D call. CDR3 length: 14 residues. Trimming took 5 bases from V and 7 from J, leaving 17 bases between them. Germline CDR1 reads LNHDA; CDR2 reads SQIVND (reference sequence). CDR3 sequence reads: CASSWRRAESGYTF. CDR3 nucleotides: TGTGCCAGTAGTTGGAGGCGGGCGGAAAGTGGCTACACCTTC.

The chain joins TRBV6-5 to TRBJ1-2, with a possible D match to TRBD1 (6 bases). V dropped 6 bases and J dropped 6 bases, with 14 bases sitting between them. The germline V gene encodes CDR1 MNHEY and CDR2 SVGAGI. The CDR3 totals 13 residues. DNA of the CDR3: TGTGCCAGCAGGAGAACAGGGTTTCATGGCTACACCTTC. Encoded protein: CASRRTGFHGYTF.

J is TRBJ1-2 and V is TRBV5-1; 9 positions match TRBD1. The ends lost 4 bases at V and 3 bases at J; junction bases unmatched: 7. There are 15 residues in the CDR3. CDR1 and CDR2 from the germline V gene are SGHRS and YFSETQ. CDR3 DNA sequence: TGCGCCAGCAGCCCCGGGACAGGGAAGGACTATGGCTACACCTTC. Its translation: CASSPGTGKDYGYTF.

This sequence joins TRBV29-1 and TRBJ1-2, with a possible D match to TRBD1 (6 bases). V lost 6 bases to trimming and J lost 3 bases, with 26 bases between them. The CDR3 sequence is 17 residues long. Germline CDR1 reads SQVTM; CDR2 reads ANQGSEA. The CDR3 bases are TGCAGCGTGGCCCCCAGGGGTCCCCTAAATGGCGACTATGGCTACACCTTC. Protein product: CSVAPRGPLNGDYGYTF.

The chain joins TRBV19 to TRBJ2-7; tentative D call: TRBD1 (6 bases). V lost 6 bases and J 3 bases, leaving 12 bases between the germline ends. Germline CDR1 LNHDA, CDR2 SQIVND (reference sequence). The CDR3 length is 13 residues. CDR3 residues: CASRAKGVYEQYF. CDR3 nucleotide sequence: TGTGCCAGTAGAGCAAAGGGGGTCTACGAGCAGTACTTC.

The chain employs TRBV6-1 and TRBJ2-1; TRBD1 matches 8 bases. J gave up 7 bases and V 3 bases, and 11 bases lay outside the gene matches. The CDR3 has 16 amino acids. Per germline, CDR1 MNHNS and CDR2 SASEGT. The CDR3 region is CASSDRGRESRNEQFF. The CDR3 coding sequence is TGTGCCAGCAGTGACAGGGGGCGCGAATCCAGGAATGAGCAGTTCTTC.

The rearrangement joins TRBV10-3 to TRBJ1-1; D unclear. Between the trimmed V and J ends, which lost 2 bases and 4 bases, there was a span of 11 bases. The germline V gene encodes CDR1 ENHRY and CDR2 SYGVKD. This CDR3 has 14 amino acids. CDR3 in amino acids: CAISEPGRGTEAFF. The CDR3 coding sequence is TGTGCCATCAGTGAGCCTGGGAGAGGCACTGAAGCTTTCTTT.